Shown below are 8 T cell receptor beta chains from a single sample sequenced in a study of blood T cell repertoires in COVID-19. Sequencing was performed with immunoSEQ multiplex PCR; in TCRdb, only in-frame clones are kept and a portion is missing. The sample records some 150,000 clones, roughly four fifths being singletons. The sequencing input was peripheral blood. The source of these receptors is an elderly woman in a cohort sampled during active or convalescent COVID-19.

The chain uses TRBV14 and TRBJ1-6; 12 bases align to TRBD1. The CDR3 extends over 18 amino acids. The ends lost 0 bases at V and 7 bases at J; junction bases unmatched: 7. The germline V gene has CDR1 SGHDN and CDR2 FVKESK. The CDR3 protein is CASSQDPGQGALNSPLHF. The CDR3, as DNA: TGTGCCAGCAGCCAAGATCCGGGACAGGGGGCGTTGAATTCACCCCTCCACTTT.

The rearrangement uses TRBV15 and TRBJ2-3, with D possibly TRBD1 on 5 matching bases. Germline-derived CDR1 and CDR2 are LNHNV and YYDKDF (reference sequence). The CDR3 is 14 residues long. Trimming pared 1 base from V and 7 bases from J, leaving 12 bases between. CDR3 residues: CATSRGAGQNTQYF. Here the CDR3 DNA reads TGTGCCACCAGCAGAGGCGCAGGGCAAAATACGCAGTATTTT. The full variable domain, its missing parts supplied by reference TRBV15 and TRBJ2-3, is DAMVIQNPRYQVTQFGKPVTLSCSQTLNHNVMYWYQQKSSQAPKLLFHYYDKDFNNEADTPDNFQSRRPNTSFCFLDIRSPGLGDTAMYLCATSRGAGQNTQYFGPGTRLTVL.

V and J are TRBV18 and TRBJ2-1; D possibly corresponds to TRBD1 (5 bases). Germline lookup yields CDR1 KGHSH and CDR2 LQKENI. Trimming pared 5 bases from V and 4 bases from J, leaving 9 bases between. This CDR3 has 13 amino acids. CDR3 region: CASSADSYNEQFF. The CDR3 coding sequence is TGTGCCAGCTCAGCAGACAGTTACAATGAGCAGTTCTTC.

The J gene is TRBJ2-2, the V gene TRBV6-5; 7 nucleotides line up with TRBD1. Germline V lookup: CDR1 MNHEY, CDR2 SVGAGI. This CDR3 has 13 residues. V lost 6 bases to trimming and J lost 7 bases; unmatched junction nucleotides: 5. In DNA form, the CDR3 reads TGTGCCAGCAGAACCGGGACAGTCGGGGAGCTGTTTTTT. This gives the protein CASRTGTVGELFF.

CDR3: CASSHSSPGRSGNTIYF. DNA of the CDR3: TGCGCCAGCAGCCATTCAAGTCCCGGTCGCTCTGGAAACACCATATATTTT. This chain joins TRBV4-1 and TRBJ1-3; D gene uncertain. The CDR3 runs to 17 residues. Germline CDR1 reads MGHRA; CDR2 reads YSYEKL. The V end lost 3 bases, the J end lost 0 bases, and 15 bases lay between the germline ends.

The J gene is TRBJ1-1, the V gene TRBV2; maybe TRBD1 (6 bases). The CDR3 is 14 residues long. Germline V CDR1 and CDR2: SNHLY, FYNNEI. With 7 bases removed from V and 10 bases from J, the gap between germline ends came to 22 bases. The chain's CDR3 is CASMEFHAGAAAFF. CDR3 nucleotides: TGTGCCAGCATGGAATTTCACGCGGGGGCGGCAGCTTTCTTT.

CDR3 sequence reads: CAISESGTGNQPQHF. As DNA, the CDR3 is TGTGCCATCAGTGAGTCGGGGACAGGGAATCAGCCCCAGCATTTT. V gene TRBV10-3 combines with J gene TRBJ1-5; 9 nucleotides match TRBD1. The V and J ends lost 0 bases and 4 bases, in that order; junction bases with no gene match: 1. Per germline, CDR1 ENHRY and CDR2 SYGVKD. The CDR3 runs 15 residues.

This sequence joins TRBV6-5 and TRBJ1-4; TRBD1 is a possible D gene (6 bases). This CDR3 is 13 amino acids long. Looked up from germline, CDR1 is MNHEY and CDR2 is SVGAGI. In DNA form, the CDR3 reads TGTGCTCATTCGGACAGAATTAATGAAAAACTGTTTTTT. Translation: CAHSDRINEKLFF.